A selection of T cell receptor beta chains follows, all from one sample in a study of OX40 agonist ivuxolimab in advanced cancers. Sequencing was performed with immunoSEQ multiplex PCR; in TCRdb, only in-frame clones are kept and a portion is missing. The profile shows approximately 90,000 clones, about 90% of them singletons. The sample in question was CD4+ or CD8+ T cells sorted from blood, obtained in a trial of the OX40 agonist ivuxolimab. These receptors all stem from an adult with an advanced solid tumor such as melanoma, head and neck, liver or kidney cancer. CDR3s include the opening cysteine and the closing phenylalanine or tryptophan. Each record gives: clone size, V gene, J gene, D gene, CDR3 DNA, CDR3 protein. The D gene is left open where the match is weak. Part of the rows lack a size; the others show once, few, many or a class for expanded clones.

NA,TRBV6-1,TRBJ1-1,NA,TGTGCCAGCGCCGGGGTAATGAACACTGAAGCTTTCTTT,CASAGVMNTEAFF
NA,TRBV2,TRBJ2-2,NA,TGTGCCAGCACCCTTAACACCGGGGAGCTGTTTTTT,CASTLNTGELFF
NA,TRBV10-3,TRBJ2-3,TRBD2,TGTGCCATCAGTGAGGGACTAGCGGAGACAGATACGCAGTATTTT,CAISEGLAETDTQYF
NA,TRBV6-6,TRBJ1-1,NA,TGTGCCAGCAGTTCCGGGAGTACTGGGGACACTGAAGCTTTCTTT,CASSSGSTGDTEAFF
NA,TRBV5-1,TRBJ2-1,NA,TGCGCCAGCAGCTTGCAAGGGCAGGGCCTTGATGAGCAGTTCTTC,CASSLQGQGLDEQFF
NA,TRBV27,TRBJ2-7,TRBD2,TGTGCCAGCTCCCAACTGAATAGCGGGAGTGGCGAGCAGTACTTC,CASSQLNSGSGEQYF
NA,TRBV5-1,TRBJ1-1,NA,TGCGCCAGCAGCACACAACAGGGAGATCGAGCTTTCTTT,CASSTQQGDRAFF
NA,TRBV5-1,TRBJ2-3,NA,TGCGCCAGCAGCTTGGGGGGGCCAGATACGCAGTATTTT,CASSLGGPDTQYF
few,TRBV30,TRBJ1-5,NA,TGTGCCTGGAGTCAGGGCAGTAATCAGCCCCAGCATTTT,CAWSQGSNQPQHF
NA,TRBV18,TRBJ2-2,NA,TGTGCCAGCTCACCACGAGGCGGAGGGGGCACCGGGGAGCTGTTTTTT,CASSPRGGGGTGELFF
NA,TRBV10-3,TRBJ2-3,TRBD2,TGTGCCATCAGCCCTGGGGGACTAGCCCTCTTCACCGCAGATACGCAGTATTTT,CAISPGGLALFTADTQYF
NA,TRBV19,TRBJ2-2,NA,TGTGCCAGTACGGGAGACCCCGGGGAGCTGTTTTTT,CASTGDPGELFF
NA,TRBV2,TRBJ1-4,NA,TGTGCCAGCAGTGATGAAAAACTGTTTTTT,CASSDEKLFF
NA,TRBV7-2,TRBJ2-3,NA,TGTGCCAGCAGCTTAGTCTCGGGGGGCACTACTAGCACAGATACGCAGTATTTT,CASSLVSGGTTSTDTQYF
NA,TRBV6-5,TRBJ2-7,NA,TGTGCCAGCAGGACGGTAGGGGGCGAGCAGTACTTC,CASRTVGGEQYF
once,TRBV4-1,TRBJ1-5,NA,TGCGCCAGCAGCCAAGAGACCACAGGCCCGGGAATGGCCCAGCATTTT,CASSQETTGPGMAQHF
NA,TRBV7-9,TRBJ2-2,TRBD2,TGTGCCAGCAGCCCAGCCTGGGGGGGCACCGGGGAGCTGTTTTTT,CASSPAWGGTGELFF
NA,TRBV28,TRBJ1-4,TRBD1,TGTGCCAGCAAGTTTGGTTGGGGACAGGGACCTAATGAAAAACTGTTTTTT,CASKFGWGQGPNEKLFF
NA,TRBV5-1,TRBJ2-1,TRBD2,TGCGCCAGCAGCTCGGGACTAGCTGGTAATGAGCAGTTCTTC,CASSSGLAGNEQFF
NA,TRBV6-1,TRBJ2-2,NA,TGTGCCAGCAGTGCATTCAACACCGGGGAGCTGTTTTTT,CASSAFNTGELFF
NA,TRBV5-6,TRBJ1-1,TRBD1,TGTGCCAGCAGCATTACGGACAGGGGCCTAACTGAAGCTTTCTTT,CASSITDRGLTEAFF
once,TRBV7-3,TRBJ2-2,NA,TGTGCCAGCAGCTTAATTCAGGTTGCGAACACCGGGGAGCTGTTTTTT,CASSLIQVANTGELFF
NA,TRBV7-2,TRBJ2-7,NA,TGTGCCAGCAGCCCGTCTCAGGGGGGGGTTTACGAGCAGTACTTC,CASSPSQGGVYEQYF
NA,TRBV6-6,TRBJ2-7,NA,TGTGCCAGCGGGGAATTCTACGAGCAGTACTTC,CASGEFYEQYF
NA,TRBV7-3,TRBJ2-3,TRBD2,TGTGCCAGCAGCTTTAGCGGGCCCCCTAGCACAGATACGCAGTATTTT,CASSFSGPPSTDTQYF
NA,TRBV18,TRBJ1-1,NA,TGTGCCAGCTCACCACCGTTAGGATTTGGGGGTTTGAACACTGAAGCTTTCTTT,CASSPPLGFGGLNTEAFF
NA,TRBV27,TRBJ1-5,NA,TGTGCCAGCAGTTTACGGGTCGGCAGTCAGCCCCAGCATTTT,CASSLRVGSQPQHF
NA,TRBV6-1,TRBJ2-2,TRBD2,TGTGCCAGCAGTGAAGGGGTGGGAGCGGGAGGTCCCGGGGAGCTGTTTTTT,CASSEGVGAGGPGELFF
NA,TRBV29-1,TRBJ2-5,NA,TGCAGCGTTGTCCCCTCCGGCGGACAAGAGACCCAGTACTTC,CSVVPSGGQETQYF
few,TRBV7-8,TRBJ2-7,NA,TGTGCCAGCAGCCCAGAGTTATTGGTCGGTTCGGTGGGAAGGTACGAGCAGTACTTC,CASSPELLVGSVGRYEQYF
NA,TRBV28,TRBJ2-7,NA,TGTGCCAGCGGGGGCGGTGCCTACGAGCAGTACTTC,CASGGGAYEQYF
once,TRBV2,TRBJ2-5,TRBD2,TGTGCCAGCCGTGCGGGGGGGAGCGGAGGAGAGACCCAGTACTTC,CASRAGGSGGETQYF
NA,TRBV7-2,TRBJ2-7,NA,TGTGCCAGCGCCTTGAGGGGGCCCGGACTAGCATTAAGAAACGAGCAGTACTTC,CASALRGPGLALRNEQYF
NA,TRBV27,TRBJ2-1,TRBD2,TGTGCCAGCAGACGGACTAGCGGGGCTTACAATGAGCAGTTCTTC,CASRRTSGAYNEQFF
NA,TRBV5-6,TRBJ1-1,NA,TGTGCCAGCAGCTTTGTTCCAGGTTCGGGATCCCCTGAAGCTTTCTTT,CASSFVPGSGSPEAFF
NA,TRBV7-2,TRBJ2-7,TRBD2,TGTGCCAGCAGACAACTAGCGGGAGGCGAGCAGTACTTC,CASRQLAGGEQYF
NA,TRBV7-9,TRBJ2-5,NA,TGTGCCAGCAGCTTAGGGGAGGTTGGACGGGGGAAAGAGACCCAGTACTTC,CASSLGEVGRGKETQYF
NA,TRBV15,TRBJ2-7,NA,TGTGCCACCAGCAGAGTTGAGGGTAACTCCTACGAGCAGTACTTC,CATSRVEGNSYEQYF
NA,TRBV7-2,TRBJ1-4,TRBD1,TGTGCCAGCAGCCCACAGGGGGCCTGGGAAAAACTGTTTTTT,CASSPQGAWEKLFF
NA,TRBV6-5,TRBJ2-5,NA,TGTGCCAGCAGTTACTCGACCCACCTAAAAGAGACCCAGTACTTC,CASSYSTHLKETQYF
NA,TRBV5-1,TRBJ1-2,NA,TGCGCCAGCAGCTTAGGGGGGCCTTTTTTAGGCTACACCTTC,CASSLGGPFLGYTF
once,TRBV20-1,TRBJ2-1,NA,TGCAGTGCCGGAAGTAGCAATGAGCAGTTCTTC,CSAGSSNEQFF
NA,TRBV6-1,TRBJ1-1,NA,TGTGCCAGCAGTGAAGCGCGCAGACGTACTGAAGCTTTCTTT,CASSEARRRTEAFF
few,TRBV4-1,TRBJ2-7,NA,TGCGCCAGCAGGCAATTGATAGGGTCGGGCTACTACGAGCAGTACTTC,CASRQLIGSGYYEQYF
few,TRBV7-9,TRBJ2-7,NA,TGTGCCAGCAGCCGGGCCCCGAGATCCTACGAGCAGTACTTC,CASSRAPRSYEQYF